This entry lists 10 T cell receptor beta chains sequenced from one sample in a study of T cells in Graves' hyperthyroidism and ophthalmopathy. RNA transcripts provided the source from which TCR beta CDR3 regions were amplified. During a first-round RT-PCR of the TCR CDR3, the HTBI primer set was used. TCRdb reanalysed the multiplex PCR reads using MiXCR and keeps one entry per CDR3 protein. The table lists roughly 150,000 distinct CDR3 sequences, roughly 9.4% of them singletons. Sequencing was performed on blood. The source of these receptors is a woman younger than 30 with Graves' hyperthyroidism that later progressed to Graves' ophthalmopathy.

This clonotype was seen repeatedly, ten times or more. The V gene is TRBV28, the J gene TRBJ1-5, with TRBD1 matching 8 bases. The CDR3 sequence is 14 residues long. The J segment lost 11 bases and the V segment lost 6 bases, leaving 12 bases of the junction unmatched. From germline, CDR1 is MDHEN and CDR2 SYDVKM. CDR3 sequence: CASRITGGSTSQHF. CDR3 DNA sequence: TGTGCCAGCAGAATAACAGGGGGATCAACGTCCCAGCATTTT.

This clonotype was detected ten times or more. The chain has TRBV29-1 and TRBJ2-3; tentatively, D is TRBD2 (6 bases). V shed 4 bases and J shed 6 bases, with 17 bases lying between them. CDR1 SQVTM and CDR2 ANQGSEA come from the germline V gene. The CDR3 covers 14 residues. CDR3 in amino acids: CSVGRGSASDTQYF. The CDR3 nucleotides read TGCAGCGTTGGCCGGGGGAGCGCATCGGATACGCAGTATTTT.

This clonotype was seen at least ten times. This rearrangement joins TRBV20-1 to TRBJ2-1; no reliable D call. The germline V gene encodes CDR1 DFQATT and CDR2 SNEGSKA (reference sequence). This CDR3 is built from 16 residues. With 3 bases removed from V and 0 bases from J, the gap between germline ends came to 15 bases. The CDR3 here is CSASKKTTSSYNEQFF. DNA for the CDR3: TGCAGTGCTAGTAAGAAGACGACGAGCTCCTACAATGAGCAGTTCTTC.

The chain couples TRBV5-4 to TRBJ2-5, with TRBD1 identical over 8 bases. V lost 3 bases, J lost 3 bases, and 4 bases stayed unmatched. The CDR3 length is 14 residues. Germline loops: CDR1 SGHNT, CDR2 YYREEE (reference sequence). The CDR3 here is CASSSTGAEETQYF. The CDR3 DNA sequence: TGTGCCAGCAGCTCGACAGGGGCCGAAGAGACCCAGTACTTC.

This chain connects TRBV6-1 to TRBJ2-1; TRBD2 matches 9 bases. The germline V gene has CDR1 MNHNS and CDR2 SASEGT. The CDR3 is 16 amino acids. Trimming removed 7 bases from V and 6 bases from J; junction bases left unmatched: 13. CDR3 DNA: TGTGCCAGCACACGAAGTGGGCTAGCGGGATTCAATGAGCAGTTCTTC. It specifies CASTRSGLAGFNEQFF.

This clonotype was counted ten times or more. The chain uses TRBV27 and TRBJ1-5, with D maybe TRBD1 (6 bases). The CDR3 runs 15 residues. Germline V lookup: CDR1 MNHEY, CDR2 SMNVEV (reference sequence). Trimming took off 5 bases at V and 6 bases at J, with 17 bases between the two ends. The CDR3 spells CASSPTAQGGQPQHF. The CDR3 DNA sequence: TGTGCCAGCAGTCCGACGGCCCAAGGGGGTCAGCCCCAGCATTTT.

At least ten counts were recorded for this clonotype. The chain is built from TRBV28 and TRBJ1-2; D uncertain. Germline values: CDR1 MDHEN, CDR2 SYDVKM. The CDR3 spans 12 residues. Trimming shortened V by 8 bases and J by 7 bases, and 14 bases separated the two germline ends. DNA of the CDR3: TGTGCCAGCGGCCAGGCGAGGTTTGGCTACACCTTC. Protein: CASGQARFGYTF.

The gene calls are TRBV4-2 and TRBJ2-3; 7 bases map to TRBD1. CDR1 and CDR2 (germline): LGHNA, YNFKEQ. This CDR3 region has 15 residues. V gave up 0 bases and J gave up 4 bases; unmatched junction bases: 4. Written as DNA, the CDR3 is TGTGCCAGCAGCCAAGACGACAGGGTCTCAGATACGCAGTATTTT. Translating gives CASSQDDRVSDTQYF.

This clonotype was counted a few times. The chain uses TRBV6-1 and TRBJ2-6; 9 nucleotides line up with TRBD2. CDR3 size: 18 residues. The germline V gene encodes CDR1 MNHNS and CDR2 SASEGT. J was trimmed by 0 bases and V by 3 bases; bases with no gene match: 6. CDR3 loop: CASSDPAGGVSGANVLTF. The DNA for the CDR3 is TGTGCCAGCAGTGATCCAGCGGGGGGCGTCTCTGGGGCCAACGTCCTGACTTTC.

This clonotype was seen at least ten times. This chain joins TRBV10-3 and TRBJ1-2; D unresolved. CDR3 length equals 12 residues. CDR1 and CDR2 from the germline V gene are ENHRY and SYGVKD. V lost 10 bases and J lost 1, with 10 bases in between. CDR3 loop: CATHNSNYGYTF. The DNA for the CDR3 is TGTGCCACGCATAACAGTAACTATGGCTACACCTTC.